This T cell receptor beta chain was obtained from a study of cytomegalovirus exposure and HLA in healthy donors. Study information: Among the 300 to 400 donors who were genotyped, about 80% fell in the genetic ancestry cluster that is associated with self-reported Caucasian donors.

60 Vbeta and 13 Jbeta primers were used in PCR. Authors' methods: It was a later analysis that counted roughly 79 million unique TCR beta chains, of which roughly 11 million were shared. Sequencing was performed with immunoSEQ multiplex PCR; in TCRdb, only in-frame clones are kept and a portion is missing. V, J and clone size are taken as reported in that table, and D and trimming were inferred from the DNA itself. The sample lists fewer than 200,000 clones, around 80% occurring once. A word on this clone: Its antigen is as yet unknown.

Germline CDR1 is MDHEN and CDR2 is SYDVKM. The CDR3 sequence is 15 residues long. J gave up 7 bases and V 2 bases, and 11 bases lay outside the gene matches. Findings and caveats of the study: Cytomegalovirus-associated TCR beta chains were listed, numbering 150 to 200. A link between a missense DCLRE1C variant and TCR beta V- and J-gene trimming emerged from a later analysis.

The TCR originated in a man aged 40-50 years in good health and CMV-seropositive. This rearrangement joins TRBV28 to TRBJ2-7, with 7 bases aligning to TRBD2. The sample was PBMCs. The CDR3 DNA reads TGTGCCAGCAGTTTAATCTCTGTCAGGCGGGGGGAGCAGTACTTC. It specifies CASSLISVRRGEQYF.